This T cell receptor beta chain appears in the sequencing data of a study of T-cell memory formation after mild COVID-19. Background on the study: There were largely donor-specific TCR clusters. Study findings and constraints: The SARS-CoV-2 specificity of second-wave clones reaching peak at day 37 remained unverified. A second wave expanding day 15 to 37 was CD4+-biased; contracting clones were balanced.

The CDR3 consists of 14 residues. V was cut by 4 bases and J by 0 bases, with 10 bases left in between. The germline CDR1 and CDR2 sequences are SGHTA and FQGNSA. 5'RACE with constant-segment primers built TCRalpha and TCRbeta cDNA libraries with UMIs. TCRdb processed the 5' RACE reads anew with MiXCR; each CDR3 protein has one entry. Among under 600,000 distinct CDR3 sequences listed, roughly a fifth were seen once. About this clonotype itself: As yet, its antigen is unknown.

Sequencing was carried out using PBMCs or a T cell subset sorted from them (not recorded which). V and J are TRBV7-2 and TRBJ2-7; D might be TRBD1 (5 bases). This receptor was taken from an adult woman who had mild COVID-19 (a few samples of this study predate the infection). Cell type and time point are not known. For the CDR3, the DNA is TGTGCCAGCAGCTCACAGGAAGTCTCCTACGAGCAGTACTTC. Translation: CASSSQEVSYEQYF.